A single sample gave rise to the 19 T cell receptor beta chains below, sequenced in a study of response to subunit inactivated influenza vaccine. A single record per CDR3 protein comes from TCRdb applying MiXCR to the RT-PCR reads. This repertoire shows roughly 760,000 distinct CDR3 sequences, over 20% found once; its top ten account for around 9.6%. The input for sequencing was PBMCs from blood, taken less than 6 days after vaccination. The receptors were sampled from a man over 45 who received an inactivated influenza vaccine.

Only a few counts were recorded for this clonotype. Here the CDR3 reads CSARRSANEQFF. The DNA of the CDR3 is TGCAGTGCTAGACGGTCCGCCAATGAGCAGTTCTTC. The chain has TRBV20-1 and TRBJ2-1; no reliable D call. The V end was cut by 2 bases, the J end by 6 bases, with 8 bases between. CDR1 is DFQATT, CDR2 SNEGSKA, per germline (reference sequence). The length of the CDR3 is 12 residues.

This clonotype was observed a handful of times. This chain links TRBV4-3 with TRBJ2-7; D possibly corresponds to TRBD2 (6 bases). Germline V lookup: CDR1 LGHNA, CDR2 YSLEER. Trimming pared 0 bases from V and 5 bases from J, leaving 20 bases between. This CDR3 has 17 amino acids. This CDR3 reads CASSQDSARAGGHEQYF. DNA of the CDR3: TGCGCCAGCAGCCAAGATTCCGCCCGAGCAGGAGGGCACGAGCAGTACTTC.

This clonotype was detected only a few times. V and J are TRBV5-1 and TRBJ2-5, with 7 bases that match TRBD2. Germline CDR1 and CDR2: SGHRS and YFSETQ. Germline trimming cut 5 bases from V and 3 bases from J; bases unmatched to any gene: 10. CDR3 size: 15 residues. The CDR3 region is CASRPGGSGKETQYF. CDR3 in DNA: TGCGCCAGCAGACCCGGGGGGTCAGGGAAAGAGACCCAGTACTTC. The entire variable domain, with the rest obtained from reference TRBV5-1 and TRBJ2-5, is as follows: KAGVTQTPRYLIKTRGQQVTLSCSPISGHRSVSWYQQTPGQGLQFLFEYFSETQRNKGNFPGRFSGRQFSNSRSEMNVSTLELGDSALYLCASRPGGSGKETQYFGPGTRLLVL.

The gene calls are TRBV27 and TRBJ2-5; 10 nucleotides agree with TRBD2. Germline assignment: CDR1 MNHEY and CDR2 SMNVEV (reference sequence). The CDR3 is made up of 17 amino acids. V was clipped by 5 bases and J by 7 bases; unmatched bases: 16. CDR3 sequence: CASSLTSGSNVGGTQYF. CDR3 coding DNA: TGTGCCAGCAGTCTGACTAGCGGGTCCAATGTAGGTGGGACCCAGTACTTC.

This clonotype turned up a few times. This chain joins TRBV7-2 and TRBJ1-6; tentative D call: TRBD1 (6 bases). CDR3 length: 14 amino acids. Germline CDR1 and CDR2: SGHTA and FQGNSA. V was clipped by 1 base and J by 8 bases, with 9 bases between them. CDR3 DNA sequence: TGTGCCAGCAGCTTAGTAAAGGGGGATTCACCCCTCCACTTT. It translates to CASSLVKGDSPLHF.

V usage is TRBV5-1 and J usage is TRBJ2-7; D may be TRBD1 (5 bases). The germline V gene has CDR1 SGHRS and CDR2 YFSETQ. Deletions cut 0 bases from V and 0 bases from J, with 10 bases between. This CDR3 comprises 15 residues. Here the CDR3 DNA reads TGCGCCAGCAGCTTGGCGGACACCTTCTCCTACGAGCAGTACTTC. The encoded protein is CASSLADTFSYEQYF.

The chain employs TRBV5-1 and TRBJ2-3; D gene ambiguous. The V and J ends lost 0 bases and 4 bases respectively, with 12 bases between them. The CDR3 is made up of 15 amino acids. The germline V gene has CDR1 SGHRS and CDR2 YFSETQ. CDR3 in DNA: TGCGCCAGCAGCTTGGCCGGTCTTGGATCAGATACGCAGTATTTT. This translates into CASSLAGLGSDTQYF. Filled out from reference TRBV5-1 and TRBJ2-3, the complete variable domain reads KAGVTQTPRYLIKTRGQQVTLSCSPISGHRSVSWYQQTPGQGLQFLFEYFSETQRNKGNFPGRFSGRQFSNSRSEMNVSTLELGDSALYLCASSLAGLGSDTQYFGPGTRLTVL.

This clonotype was recorded many times. At one end the junction does not follow the germline gene, possibly because of a read error. V is TRBV7-9 and J is TRBJ2-7; perhaps TRBD1 as D (6 bases). This CDR3 comprises 13 residues. In germline, CDR1 is SEHNR, CDR2 FQNEAQ (reference sequence). The CDR3 loop is CASSLTGTYEQYF. In nucleotides, the CDR3 is TGCGCCAGCAGCCTGACAGGCACCTACGAGCAGTACTTC. Using reference TRBV7-9 and TRBJ2-7 for the parts outside the CDR3, the full variable domain is DTGVSQNPRHKITKRGQNVTFRCDPISEHNRLYWYRQTLGQGPEFLTYFQNEAQLEKSRLLSDRFSAERPKGSFSTLEIQRTEQGDSAMYLCASSLTGTYEQYFGPGTRLTVT.

This clonotype was counted a few times. The chain employs TRBV29-1 and TRBJ2-1; D could derive from TRBD1 or TRBD2 (5 bases each). The V gene lost 4 bases and the J gene lost 0 bases, with 13 bases spanning the gap. The CDR3 runs 15 residues. Germline values: CDR1 SQVTM, CDR2 ANQGSEA. The CDR3 is CSVVAAGSSYNEQFF. CDR3 DNA: TGCAGCGTTGTAGCTGCAGGGAGCTCCTACAATGAGCAGTTCTTC.

The table lists this clonotype with a few counts. V gene TRBV28 combines with J gene TRBJ2-7; possibly TRBD2 for D (6 bases). Trimming removed 6 bases at V and 1 base at J, with 19 bases between. Germline assignment: CDR1 MDHEN and CDR2 SYDVKM. CDR3 length equals 16 residues. CDR3 coding DNA: TGTGCCAGCAGCCAAAGGGGACTCACACGATCCTACGAGCAGTACTTC. It encodes CASSQRGLTRSYEQYF.

CDR3 sequence reads: CASPGQGTYEQYF. CDR3 sequence (DNA): TGTGCCAGTCCTGGACAGGGGACCTACGAGCAGTACTTC. The chain uses TRBV28 and TRBJ2-7; the match to TRBD1 covers 9 bases. Germline CDR1 reads MDHEN; CDR2 reads SYDVKM. CDR3 length equals 13 residues. V shed 9 bases and J 2 bases; nucleotides not matched to a gene: 5.

In its sample, this clonotype was seen a few times. V usage is TRBV12-3 or TRBV12-4 and J usage is TRBJ2-7, with 13 bases matching TRBD2. The V gene end was trimmed by 4 bases and the J gene end by 5 bases; junction bases not matched to a gene: 8. This CDR3 spans 16 amino acids. The CDR3 nucleotides are TGTGCCAGCAGTTCTGGACTAGCGGGAGCCTTGGACGAGCAGTACTTC. Encoded protein: CASSSGLAGALDEQYF.

This chain connects TRBV9 to TRBJ1-4; 8 nucleotides line up with TRBD1. The length of the CDR3 is 14 residues. With V trimmed by 4 bases and J by 7 bases, 6 bases remained unmatched. Germline-derived CDR1 and CDR2 are SGDLS and YYNGEE. The CDR3 nucleotides read TGTGCCAGCAGCCTGACAGGGGCGGGTGAAAAACTGTTTTTT. It yields the protein CASSLTGAGEKLFF.

This clonotype occurred a few times. A read error is possible here, since a much larger clone lies one base away. V usage is TRBV9 and J usage is TRBJ2-1; 9 bases align to TRBD2. This CDR3 is 15 amino acids long. V shed 0 bases, J shed 4 bases, and the junction held 2 bases outside the gene matches. The germline CDR1 and CDR2 sequences are SGDLS and YYNGEE. CDR3 sequence: CASSVDSGSYNEQFF. CDR3 DNA: TGTGCCAGCAGCGTAGATAGCGGGAGTTACAATGAGCAGTTCTTC.

The table lists this clonotype with a few counts. The genes are TRBV4-1 and TRBJ2-7, with unresolved D. The CDR3 spans 14 residues. V lost 2 bases and J 3 bases, leaving 11 bases between the germline ends. Germline V gene sequence: CDR1 MGHRA, CDR2 YSYEKL. The CDR3 nucleotides read TGCGCCAGCAGCCAAATTACCGACCGCTACGAGCAGTACTTC. Protein: CASSQITDRYEQYF.

The chain uses TRBV28 and TRBJ2-7; 10 nucleotides match TRBD2. With 4 bases clipped from V and 5 bases from J, the junction kept 8 bases outside the gene matches. The CDR3 covers 15 residues. CDR1 is MDHEN, CDR2 SYDVKM, per germline. The CDR3 bases are TGTGCCAGCAGTTCCCAGCGGGGGGGCATCAACGAGCAGTACTTC. This translates into CASSSQRGGINEQYF. The whole variable domain, filled in from reference TRBV28 and TRBJ2-7, reads DVKVTQSSRYLVKRTGEKVFLECVQDMDHENMFWYRQDPGLGLRLIYFSYDVKMKEKGDIPEGYSVSREKKERFSLILESASTNQTSMYLCASSSQRGGINEQYFGPGTRLTVT.

The chain has TRBV25-1 and TRBJ2-5, with a weak D call TRBD2 (6 bases). This CDR3 is 14 amino acids long. V lost 8 bases, J lost 5 bases, and 18 bases lay in between. CDR1 is MGHDK and CDR2 is SYGVNS in the germline V gene. This CDR3 is CASQVMSAGETQYF. The CDR3 nucleotides are TGTGCCAGCCAAGTGATGAGCGCGGGGGAGACCCAGTACTTC.

The genes are TRBV10-3 and TRBJ2-2; D is possibly TRBD1 (6 bases). This CDR3 comprises 14 residues. Germline lookup yields CDR1 ENHRY and CDR2 SYGVKD. Trimming stripped 6 bases from V and 4 bases from J, with 12 bases between. CDR3 protein: CAIRRTAGTGELFF. CDR3 coding DNA: TGTGCCATCAGACGGACAGCCGGCACCGGGGAGCTGTTTTTT.

This clonotype was recorded a few times. The rearrangement links TRBV4-2 to TRBJ2-3, with 11 nucleotides matching TRBD2. CDR1 LGHNA and CDR2 YNFKEQ come from the germline V gene. The CDR3 runs to 17 residues. The V segment lost 0 bases and the J segment 4 bases; nucleotides outside the gene matches: 6. The CDR3 DNA reads as TGTGCCAGCAGCCAAGAATTACTAGCGGGGGTGCCAGATACGCAGTATTTT. This gives the protein CASSQELLAGVPDTQYF.